Listed below are T cell receptor beta chains from one sample, sequenced in a study of blood T cell repertoires in COVID-19. Libraries were prepared by immunoSEQ multiplex PCR; TCRdb keeps only in-frame clonotypes and omits some of them. The sample records under 20,000 clones, about 92% being singletons. Sample: peripheral blood. These receptors came from a human donor in a cohort sampled during active COVID-19. Both conserved end residues are part of each CDR3. The D gene is left open where the match is weak. Only some rows state a clone size, as once, few, many or a class for expanded clones.

CDR3,DNA,J,D,size,V
CASSYSGQGAEKLFF,TGTGCCAGCAGTTACTCGGGACAGGGGGCTGAAAAACTGTTTTTT,TRBJ1-4,TRBD1,-,TRBV6-5
CASSSRDNYEQYF,TGTGCCAGCAGCTCACGGGACAACTACGAGCAGTACTTC,TRBJ2-7,-,-,TRBV3-1/TRBV3-2
CATRTVLNTEAFF,TGTGCCACTCGGACAGTACTGAACACTGAAGCTTTCTTT,TRBJ1-1,-,once,TRBV28
CATATGNNQPQHF,TGTGCCACAGCGACAGGAAACAATCAGCCCCAGCATTTT,TRBJ1-5,-,-,TRBV24-1
CASGGETKNIQYF,TGTGCCAGCGGAGGGGAAACCAAAAACATTCAGTACTTC,TRBJ2-4,-,-,TRBV2
CASPHRGITYEQYF,TGTGCAAGTCCTCACCGGGGGATAACCTACGAGCAGTACTTC,TRBJ2-7,-,-,TRBV12-2
CASSSPLAGNTGELFF,TGTGCCAGCAGTTCGCCGCTGGCGGGGAACACCGGGGAGCTGTTTTTT,TRBJ2-2,-,-,TRBV28
CATSDRQEDTGELFF,TGTGCCACCAGTGATAGGCAGGAGGACACCGGGGAGCTGTTTTTT,TRBJ2-2,-,-,TRBV24-1
CASSQEGLAGYTDTQYF,TGCGCCAGCAGCCAGGAAGGACTAGCGGGGTACACAGATACGCAGTATTTT,TRBJ2-3,TRBD2,-,TRBV4-3
CASRREAGGTYEQYF,TGTGCCAGCAGGAGAGAAGCGGGAGGGACCTACGAGCAGTACTTC,TRBJ2-7,TRBD2,once,TRBV7-2
CASSLYGIGAKNIQYF,TGTGCCAGCAGTTTGTACGGGATTGGGGCCAAAAACATTCAGTACTTC,TRBJ2-4,-,-,TRBV27
CSVSTAGIYGYTF,TGCAGCGTTTCTACGGCAGGAATCTATGGCTACACCTTC,TRBJ1-2,-,-,TRBV29-1
CASSLALRNYGYTF,TGTGCCAGCAGCTTAGCTCTGAGGAACTATGGCTACACCTTC,TRBJ1-2,-,-,TRBV7-2
CASSISAYGYNEQFF,TGTGCCAGTAGCATCAGCGCTTACGGATACAATGAGCAGTTCTTC,TRBJ2-1,-,once,TRBV19
CASSLVGGQGAYEQYF,TGCGCCAGCAGCTTGGTAGGGGGACAGGGGGCGTACGAGCAGTACTTC,TRBJ2-7,TRBD1,-,TRBV5-1
CASSLVAGGGYTF,TGTGCCAGCAGCTTAGTGGCAGGGGGAGGCTACACCTTC,TRBJ1-2,TRBD1,-,TRBV11-2
CASSSPGGIYNEQFF,TGTGCCAGCAGCTCCCCAGGGGGCATCTACAATGAGCAGTTCTTC,TRBJ2-1,TRBD1,-,TRBV7-9
CASSLGRGNTEAFF,TGTGCCAGCAGCTTAGGAAGGGGGAACACTGAAGCTTTCTTT,TRBJ1-1,-,-,TRBV11-2
CASSSRHRPNYEQYF,TGTGCCAGCAGTTCGAGGCATCGACCGAACTACGAGCAGTACTTC,TRBJ2-7,-,-,TRBV6-5
CASSPSDFYNEQFF,TGTGCCAGCAGTCCCTCCGACTTTTACAATGAGCAGTTCTTC,TRBJ2-1,-,-,TRBV27
CASSFALAGSNNEQFF,TGTGCCAGCTCATTCGCGTTAGCGGGATCGAACAATGAGCAGTTCTTC,TRBJ2-1,TRBD2,-,TRBV18
CATAGLKETQYF,TGTGCCACCGCGGGACTAAAAGAGACCCAGTACTTC,TRBJ2-5,TRBD2,-,TRBV15
CASSLGKYAGGLTDTQYF,TGTGCCAGCAGCTTAGGGAAGTACGCGGGGGGGCTAACAGATACGCAGTATTTT,TRBJ2-3,TRBD2,-,TRBV11-2
CASSHGQGHATEAFF,TGTGCCAGCAGCCACGGACAGGGACATGCCACTGAAGCTTTCTTT,TRBJ1-1,TRBD1,-,TRBV11-3
CASSPARLKRNSGNTIYF,TGTGCCAGCAGCCCCGCTAGGTTAAAGCGGAACTCTGGAAACACCATATATTTT,TRBJ1-3,-,-,TRBV28
CASSLVGTGGYEQYF,TGTGCCAGCAGCTTAGTTGGGACAGGGGGTTACGAGCAGTACTTC,TRBJ2-7,TRBD1,-,TRBV7-8
CASSLEGTPRQGTQYF,TGCGCCAGCAGCTTGGAAGGGACACCCCGCCAGGGGACCCAGTACTTC,TRBJ2-5,-,-,TRBV5-1
CASSDPRGRSGNTIYF,TGTGCCAGCAGTGACCCCAGGGGGCGCTCTGGAAACACCATATATTTT,TRBJ1-3,TRBD1,once,TRBV2
CASSDPIVAPWGGYTF,TGTGCCAGCAGTGACCCTATCGTAGCCCCCTGGGGCGGCTACACCTTC,TRBJ1-2,-,-,TRBV6-4
CASSQGGRGYEQYF,TGTGCCAGCAGCCAAGGGGGCAGGGGATACGAGCAGTACTTC,TRBJ2-7,-,-,TRBV3-1/TRBV3-2